This T cell receptor beta chain was profiled in a study of human T cells and chemical hapten exposure. TCRdb reprocessed the RACE reads with MiXCR, giving one entry per CDR3 protein. Among nearly 350,000 distinct CDR3 sequences listed, around 7% were seen once. In its sample, this clonotype was seen many times. Its antigen is unknown. General study results and limits: Expanded TCRs produced significantly more large CDR3 similarity clusters than controls did.

The time point here: patch test 1, 2 weeks after DPC sensitization. Specified treatment: therapeutic diphenylcyclopropenone sensitization with weekly scalp DPC. The CDR3 has 15 amino acids. The V and J ends lost 0 bases and 7 bases respectively, with 16 bases between them. Per germline, CDR1 SEHNR and CDR2 FQNEAQ (reference sequence). V gene TRBV7-9 combines with J gene TRBJ2-7, with D uncertain. This TCR derives from a woman aged 18-30 years with alopecia areata. Some clones in this sample may be carry-over from other donors' samples. This material consisted of whole blood, taken in connection with sensitization to the hapten diphenylcyclopropenone (DPC). The CDR3 DNA sequence: TGTGCCAGCAGCTTAGCAGTTGGGTCCGTGGGGGAGCAGTACTTC. Amino acids: CASSLAVGSVGEQYF.